The 19 T cell receptor beta chains below all came from one sample that was sequenced in a study of T-cell memory formation after mild COVID-19. TCRdb fed the 5' RACE reads into MiXCR, producing one record per CDR3 protein. The sample contains roughly 350,000 distinct CDR3 sequences, roughly an eighth of which appear only once. The source material was PBMCs or a T cell subset sorted from them (not recorded which). Receptor source: a man younger than 30 who had mild COVID-19 (a few samples of this study predate the infection). Cell type and time point are not known.

The chain combines TRBV12-3 or TRBV12-4 with TRBJ1-1, with D tentatively TRBD1 (5 bases). This CDR3 spans 11 amino acids. V lost 0 bases to trimming and J lost 13 bases, with 9 bases between them. The CDR3 region is CASSLAGAVFF. The CDR3 bases are TGTGCCAGCAGTTTAGCAGGGGCTGTTTTCTTT.

This chain uses TRBV20-1 with TRBJ1-2; TRBD1 agrees at 7 bases. This CDR3 has 15 residues. V shed 6 bases, J shed 3 bases, and the junction held 13 bases outside the gene matches. The V gene's germline CDR1 is DFQATT and CDR2 SNEGSKA (reference sequence). The DNA for the CDR3 is TGCAGTGCGCCAACGGGGCAGGGGGTATACTATGGCTACACCTTC. Its protein product is CSAPTGQGVYYGYTF.

This clonotype was seen only a few times. The CDR3 bases are TGCGCCAGCAGCCTGAACGGACGGCCTGCGGACACCATATATTTT. The encoded protein is CASSLNGRPADTIYF. This chain links TRBV5-1 with TRBJ1-3; no reliable D call. The CDR3 has 15 residues. Germline CDR1 SGHRS, CDR2 YFSETQ. The V end lost 4 bases, the J end lost 8 bases, and 19 bases lay between the germline ends.

The V gene is TRBV7-8, the J gene TRBJ2-3; TRBD1 aligns across 7 bases. After removal of 5 bases from V and 2 bases from J, the junction contained 10 bases not matched to a gene. Germline-derived CDR1 and CDR2 are SGHVS and FQNEAQ. The CDR3 length is 16 residues. CDR3 loop: CASSPGTDRVTDTQYF. The CDR3 DNA reads TGTGCCAGCAGCCCAGGGACAGATAGAGTCACAGATACGCAGTATTTT.

This clonotype was detected a few times. This chain connects TRBV20-1 to TRBJ2-3; 7 bases are shared with TRBD2. J was trimmed by 6 bases and V by 1 base; bases with no gene match: 13. Germline V gene data show CDR1 as DFQATT and CDR2 as SNEGSKA (reference sequence). The CDR3 contains 16 residues. In DNA form, the CDR3 reads TGCAGTGCTAGAGTCGGGGGGACCACCTTCCGGGATACGCAGTATTTT. It encodes CSARVGGTTFRDTQYF.

This chain uses TRBV18 with TRBJ2-3; 13 bases align to TRBD2. Germline assignment: CDR1 KGHSH and CDR2 LQKENI. V lost 5 bases, J lost 0 bases, and 8 bases stayed unmatched. The CDR3 has 18 amino acids. Here the CDR3 DNA reads TGTGCCAGCTCAACGACTAGCGGGGGGTTATCTAGCACAGATACGCAGTATTTT. This gives the protein CASSTTSGGLSSTDTQYF.

The CDR3 here is CASSQEFFAPGARPYGYTF. The CDR3 DNA reads as TGCGCCAGCAGCCAAGAATTCTTTGCACCGGGGGCGCGGCCCTATGGCTACACCTTC. The chain is built from TRBV4-3 and TRBJ1-2; weak D call: TRBD1 (6 bases). Germline V lookup: CDR1 LGHNA, CDR2 YSLEER. V lost 0 bases and J 4 bases, leaving 24 bases between the germline ends. There are 19 residues in the CDR3.

The chain has TRBV3-1 and TRBJ2-2, with D perhaps assigned TRBD1 or TRBD2 (5 bases each). Trimming pared 3 bases from V and 1 base from J, leaving 21 bases between. CDR3 length: 19 amino acids. The germline gives CDR1 LGHDT, CDR2 YNNKEL (reference sequence). CDR3 amino acids: CASSQLSGALNMNTGELFF. CDR3 DNA: TGTGCCAGCAGCCAGTTGTCCGGGGCCCTAAATATGAACACCGGGGAGCTGTTTTTT.

The chain is built from TRBV27 and TRBJ1-6, with D maybe TRBD1 (5 bases). The CDR3 has 14 residues. Per germline, CDR1 MNHEY and CDR2 SMNVEV (reference sequence). Trimming removed 4 bases at V and 9 bases at J, with 13 bases between. CDR3 amino acids: CASSYGGLGSPLHF. The CDR3 DNA reads TGTGCCAGCAGTTACGGGGGATTGGGTTCACCCCTCCACTTT.

This clonotype was recorded a few times. This chain's CDR3 is CASTPGPTDTQYF. In DNA, the CDR3 is TGTGCCAGCACCCCAGGTCCCACAGATACGCAGTATTTT. This chain connects TRBV28 to TRBJ2-3; D call uncertain. Germline V gene sequence: CDR1 MDHEN, CDR2 SYDVKM. Trimming removed 7 bases from V and 2 bases from J, with 10 bases in between. There are 13 residues in the CDR3.

The chain has TRBV12-3 or TRBV12-4 and TRBJ2-7; D might be TRBD1 (5 bases). V dropped 3 bases and J dropped 1 base, with 10 bases sitting between them. This CDR3 region has 14 residues. The chain's CDR3 is CASSFFAGSYEQYF. In nucleotides, the CDR3 is TGTGCCAGCAGTTTCTTCGCAGGGTCCTACGAGCAGTACTTC.

V and J are TRBV21-1 and TRBJ2-7. TRBV21-1 counts as a pseudogene. This CDR3 has 10 residues. The CDR3 region has the DNA TGTGCCAGCATTGGGTACGAGCAGTACGTC. Protein: CASIGYEQYV.

The V gene is TRBV9, the J gene TRBJ1-6, with no clear D. The V end was cut by 4 bases, the J end by 6 bases, with 20 bases between. The CDR3 totals 17 residues. Germline V CDR1 and CDR2: SGDLS, YYNGEE. The CDR3: CASSLSLQSDLNSPLHF. The CDR3 coding sequence is TGTGCCAGCAGCCTATCCCTACAGAGCGACCTTAATTCACCCCTCCACTTT. The whole variable domain, remainder taken from reference TRBV9 and TRBJ1-6, is DSGVTQTPKHLITATGQRVTLRCSPRSGDLSVYWYQQSLDQGLQFLIQYYNGEERAKGNILERFSAQQFPDLHSELNLSSLELGDSALYFCASSLSLQSDLNSPLHFGNGTRLTVT.

This clonotype was found a few times. The genes are TRBV5-1 and TRBJ2-1, with TRBD2 matching over 8 bases. There are 16 residues in the CDR3. V shed 4 bases, J shed 0 bases, and the junction held 6 bases outside the gene matches. Germline V CDR1 and CDR2: SGHRS, YFSETQ. The CDR3 sequence is CASSGPLAGSYNEQFF. The DNA for the CDR3 is TGCGCCAGCAGCGGACCGCTAGCGGGCTCCTACAATGAGCAGTTCTTC.

This clonotype was seen only a few times. The chain employs TRBV7-9 and TRBJ2-5, with 9 bases fitting TRBD2. V lost 5 bases, J lost 5 bases, and 12 bases stayed unmatched. Germline loops: CDR1 SEHNR, CDR2 FQNEAQ (reference sequence). The CDR3 sequence is 16 residues long. CDR3 nucleotide sequence: TGTGCCAGCAGCGGGCCCGCGGGACTAGCTCCGGAGACCCAGTACTTC. Its protein product is CASSGPAGLAPETQYF.

V and J are TRBV15 and TRBJ2-3; D is perhaps TRBD2 (5 bases). The V gene's germline CDR1 is LNHNV and CDR2 YYDKDF (reference sequence). The length of the CDR3 is 13 residues. With 5 bases removed from V and 5 bases from J, the gap between germline ends came to 11 bases. In DNA form, the CDR3 reads TGTGCCACCAGCGTGCAGAGGGTAGATACGCAGTATTTT. It codes for CATSVQRVDTQYF. Drawing the rest from reference TRBV15 and TRBJ2-3, the complete variable domain is DAMVIQNPRYQVTQFGKPVTLSCSQTLNHNVMYWYQQKSSQAPKLLFHYYDKDFNNEADTPDNFQSRRPNTSFCFLDIRSPGLGDTAMYLCATSVQRVDTQYFGPGTRLTVL.

Only a few counts were recorded for this clonotype. The chain recombines TRBV7-2 with TRBJ2-7; 9 bases are a match to TRBD1. The germline CDR1 and CDR2 sequences are SGHTA and FQGNSA. This CDR3 is built from 13 residues. J gave up 5 bases and V 4 bases, and 3 bases lay outside the gene matches. The CDR3 bases are TGTGCCAGCAGCTCGACAGGGGGAAACGAGCAGTACTTC. It specifies CASSSTGGNEQYF.

The V gene is TRBV10-3, the J gene TRBJ2-1, with 7 positions matching TRBD2. V lost 6 bases to trimming and J lost 6 bases; unmatched junction nucleotides: 2. The CDR3 sequence is 12 residues long. Germline CDR1 and CDR2: ENHRY and SYGVKD. The CDR3 loop is CAIRTSINEQFF. The DNA for the CDR3 is TGTGCCATCAGGACTAGCATCAATGAGCAGTTCTTC.

There are a few counts of this clonotype. The chain combines TRBV6-2 or TRBV6-3 with TRBJ1-1, with D possibly matching TRBD1 (5 bases). The CDR3 extends over 14 amino acids. From germline, CDR1 is MNHEY and CDR2 SVGEGT. V lost 2 bases and J 4 bases, leaving 11 bases between the germline ends. CDR3 region: CASSYGQGGTEAFF. The DNA for the CDR3 is TGTGCCAGCAGTTACGGGCAGGGAGGCACTGAAGCTTTCTTT.